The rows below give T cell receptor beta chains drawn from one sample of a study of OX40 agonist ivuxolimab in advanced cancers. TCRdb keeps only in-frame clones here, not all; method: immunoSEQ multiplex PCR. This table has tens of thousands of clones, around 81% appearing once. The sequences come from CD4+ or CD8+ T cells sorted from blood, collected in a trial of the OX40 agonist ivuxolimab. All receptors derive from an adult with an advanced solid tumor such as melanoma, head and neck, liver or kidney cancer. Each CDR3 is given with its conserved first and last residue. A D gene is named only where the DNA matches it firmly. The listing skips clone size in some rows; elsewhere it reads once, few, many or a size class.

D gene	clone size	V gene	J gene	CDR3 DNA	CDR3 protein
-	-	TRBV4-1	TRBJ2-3	TGCGCCAGCAGCCAAGAATGGGGAATCAATACGCAGTATTTT	CASSQEWGINTQYF
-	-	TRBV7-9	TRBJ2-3	TGTGCCAGCAGCGTAGGAACGACAGATACGCAGTATTTT	CASSVGTTDTQYF
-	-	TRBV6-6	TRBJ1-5	TGTGCCAGCAGTCCAGAGCGGGGCCGACATCAGCCCCAGCATTTT	CASSPERGRHQPQHF
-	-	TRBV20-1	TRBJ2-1	TGCAGTGCTAGGTTGGGGTATGAGCAGTTCTTC	CSARLGYEQFF
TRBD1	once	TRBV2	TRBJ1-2	TGTGCCAGCAGCCCATCCTCGACAGGGGGCACCTACACCTTC	CASSPSSTGGTYTF
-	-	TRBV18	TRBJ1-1	TGTGCCAGCTCACCCATATCCGGTGAAGCTTTCTTT	CASSPISGEAFF
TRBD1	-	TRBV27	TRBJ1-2	TGTGCCAGCAGTTTATCCCCCGGGACAGGGGGCGACTACACCTTC	CASSLSPGTGGDYTF
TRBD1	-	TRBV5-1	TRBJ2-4	TGCGCCAGCAGACAGGGGTCCGGAAACATTCAGTACTTC	CASRQGSGNIQYF
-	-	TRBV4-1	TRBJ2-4	TGCGCCAGCAGCGTGAGAGAAAACATTCAGTACTTC	CASSVRENIQYF
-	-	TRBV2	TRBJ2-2	TGTGCCAGCAGCTTTGCGAACACCGGGGAGCTGTTTTTT	CASSFANTGELFF
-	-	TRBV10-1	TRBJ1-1	TGCGCCAGCAGTGAATACGGGGAATTGGCTTTCTTT	CASSEYGELAFF
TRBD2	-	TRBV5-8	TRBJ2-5	TGTGCCAGCAGCAGAGGGACTAGCGGCCAAGAGACCCAGTACTTC	CASSRGTSGQETQYF
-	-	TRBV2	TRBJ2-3	TGTGCCAGCAGTGAAGCGCGGAACAGGATGACAGATACGCAGTATTTT	CASSEARNRMTDTQYF
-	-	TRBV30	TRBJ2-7	TGTGCCTGGAGTGTGAACAGCTACGAGCAGTACTTC	CAWSVNSYEQYF
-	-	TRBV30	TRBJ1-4	TGTGCCTGGAGTGGGGTAAATGAAAAACTGTTTTTT	CAWSGVNEKLFF
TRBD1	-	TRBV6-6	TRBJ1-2	TGTGCCAGCAGTTCCCGGGGACAGGGGGCCTATGGCTACACCTTC	CASSSRGQGAYGYTF
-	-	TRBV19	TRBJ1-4	TGTGCCAGTAGTTCCCCGAGGGGACTGAATGAAAAACTGTTTTTT	CASSSPRGLNEKLFF
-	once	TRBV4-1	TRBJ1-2	TGCGCCAGCAGCAATCTTCAGGGGACGGATGGCTACACCTTC	CASSNLQGTDGYTF
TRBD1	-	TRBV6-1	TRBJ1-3	TGTGCCAGCAACCTATCTGGGACAGCTGGAAACACCATATATTTT	CASNLSGTAGNTIYF
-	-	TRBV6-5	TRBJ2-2	TGTGCCAGCAGTCCAGGGAACACCGGGGAGCTGTTTTTT	CASSPGNTGELFF
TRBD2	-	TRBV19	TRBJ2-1	TGTGCCAGTGGGGGAGGGATTTTCAATGAGCAGTTCTTC	CASGGGIFNEQFF
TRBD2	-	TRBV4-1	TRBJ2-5	TGCGCCAGCAGCCAAGATTATCGGGGCCGGGGACTAGCGGGGCCGAGAGGAGAGACCCAGTACTTC	CASSQDYRGRGLAGPRGETQYF
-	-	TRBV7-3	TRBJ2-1	TGTGCCAGCAGCCCAACTAGCATGGGTGAGCAGTTCTTC	CASSPTSMGEQFF
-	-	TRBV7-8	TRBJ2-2	TGTGCCAGCACCGACGGGGGTTTGACTGGGGAGCTGTTTTTT	CASTDGGLTGELFF
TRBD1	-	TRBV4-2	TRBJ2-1	TGTGCCAGCAGCCCGGGACAGGGGCTAAACAATGAGCAGTTCTTC	CASSPGQGLNNEQFF
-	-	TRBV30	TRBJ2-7	TGTGCCTGGAGTGTATTCGGGGCGACCGGGCCCCACGAGCAGTACTTC	CAWSVFGATGPHEQYF
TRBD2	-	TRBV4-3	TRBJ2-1	TGCGCCAGCAGCCAAGATCCGCCCAGCGGGACGAACTCCTACAATGAGCAGTTCTTC	CASSQDPPSGTNSYNEQFF
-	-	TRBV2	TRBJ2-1	TGTGCCAGCATACCGGGAACCTACTCCTACAATGAGCAGTTCTTC	CASIPGTYSYNEQFF
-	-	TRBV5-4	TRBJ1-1	TGTGCCAGCAGAGGAGGGGTGGGGGCTTACACTGAAGCTTTCTTT	CASRGGVGAYTEAFF
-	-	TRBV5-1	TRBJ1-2	TGCGCCAGCAGCTTGGCCACAGAGACTTATGGCTACACCTTC	CASSLATETYGYTF
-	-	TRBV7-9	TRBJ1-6	TGTGCCAGCAGCCCCGAGGGGCAGTCACCCCTCCACTTT	CASSPEGQSPLHF
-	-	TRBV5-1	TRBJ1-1	TGCGCCAGCAGCTTGGTAGGCAGGACTGAAGCTTTCTTT	CASSLVGRTEAFF
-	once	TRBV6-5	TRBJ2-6	TGTGCCAGCAGTAGCAACTCTGGGGCCAACGTCCTGACTTTC	CASSSNSGANVLTF
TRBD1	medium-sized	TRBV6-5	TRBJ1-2	TGTGCCAGCAGCCGGACAGGGGGCATACAAGGCTACACCTTC	CASSRTGGIQGYTF
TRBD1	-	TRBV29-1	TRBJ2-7	TGCAGCGTTGGATGGGGACAGGGCCTCGAGCAGTACTTC	CSVGWGQGLEQYF
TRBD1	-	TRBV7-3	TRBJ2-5	TGTGCCAGCAGCTCACCCGGGACAGAAGAGACCCAGTACTTC	CASSSPGTEETQYF
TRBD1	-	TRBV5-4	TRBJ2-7	TGTGCCAGCAGCTCGGGACAGGGGCTTACCGAGCAGTACTTC	CASSSGQGLTEQYF
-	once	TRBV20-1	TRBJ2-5	TGCAGTGCTAGAGGGGCGGAGACCCAGTACTTC	CSARGAETQYF
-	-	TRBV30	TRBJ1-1	TGTGCCTGGAGGGGAGCCGGGTTTGAAGCTTTCTTT	CAWRGAGFEAFF
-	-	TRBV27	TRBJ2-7	TGTGCCAGCAGTTCTCGGGTAGGGGTGACCTACGAGCAGTACTTC	CASSSRVGVTYEQYF
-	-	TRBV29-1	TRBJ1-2	TGCAGCGCTGAACAGGGCGCCGCGATCGGCTACACCTTC	CSAEQGAAIGYTF
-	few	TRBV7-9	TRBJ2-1	TGTGCCAGCAGCTTAGCGGTGGGGCGCTCCTACAATGAGCAGTTCTTC	CASSLAVGRSYNEQFF
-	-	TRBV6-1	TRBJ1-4	TGTGCCAGCAGTGAAGCGGGCAGATTGGAAAAACTGTTTTTT	CASSEAGRLEKLFF
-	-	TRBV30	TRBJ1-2	TGTGCCTGGAGTCAGACTACATTACAGGGACCCGCGGCAGGCTACACCTTC	CAWSQTTLQGPAAGYTF
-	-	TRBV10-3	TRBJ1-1	TGTGCCATCAGAACCGGGACCACTGAAGCTTTCTTT	CAIRTGTTEAFF
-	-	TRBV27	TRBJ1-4	TGTGCCAGCAGTTCCGCGACACCAATGAATGAAAAACTGTTTTTT	CASSSATPMNEKLFF
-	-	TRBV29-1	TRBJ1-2	TGCAGCCCCCAGGATGGCTACACCTTC	CSPQDGYTF
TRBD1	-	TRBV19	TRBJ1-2	TGTGCCAGTAGTCGGGACAGGGGGCCAGGTGGCTATGGCTACACCTTC	CASSRDRGPGGYGYTF
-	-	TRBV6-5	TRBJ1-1	TGTGCCAGCAGGGATGGAGGGACTGAAGCTTTCTTT	CASRDGGTEAFF
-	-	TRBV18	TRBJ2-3	TGTGCCAGCCAGAGCACAGATACGCAGTATTTT	CASQSTDTQYF
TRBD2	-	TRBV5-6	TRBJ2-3	TGTGCCAGCAGCTTGGTGGCTTGGACTAGCGTGACAGATACGCAGTATTTT	CASSLVAWTSVTDTQYF
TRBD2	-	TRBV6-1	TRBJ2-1	TGTGCCAGCAGTGCCCCGAGGACTAGCGGGCACTACAATGAGCAGTTCTTC	CASSAPRTSGHYNEQFF
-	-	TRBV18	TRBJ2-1	TGTGCCAGCTCACCAGGGACCAGGAATGAGCAGTTCTTC	CASSPGTRNEQFF
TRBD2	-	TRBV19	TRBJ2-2	TGTGCCAGTAGTATAGCTAGCGGGGGGGCCCCCGGGGAGCTGTTTTTT	CASSIASGGAPGELFF
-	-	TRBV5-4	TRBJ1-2	TGTGCCAGCAGCAGGCAGCAGGACTCCTATGGCTACACCTTC	CASSRQQDSYGYTF